This record concerns one TCR beta chain sequence. Its antigen remains unidentified. The sample comes from a study of response to subunit inactivated influenza vaccine. Overall study results and limits: The study's authors posited that every seasonal influenza vaccination enlists few new T cells.

TCRdb re-derived calls from the RT-PCR reads in MiXCR, one entry per CDR3 protein. Seen here are 530,000 or so distinct CDR3 sequences, less than 30% observed once, and the top ten hold approximately 2%. V shed 7 bases and J 8 bases; nucleotides not matched to a gene: 10. CDR3 length: 13 residues. CDR1 and CDR2 from the germline V gene are MNHNS and SASEGT. The sample was CD4+ T cells sorted from PBMCs, taken roughly 5 days after vaccination. The chain joins TRBV6-1 to TRBJ1-2; TRBD1 matches 7 bases. The clonotype comes from a man aged 50 or older who received an inactivated influenza vaccine. Here the CDR3 reads CASTQTGQYGYTF. The CDR3 region has the DNA TGTGCCAGCACCCAGACAGGGCAGTACGGCTACACCTTC.